This T cell receptor (beta chain) emerged from a study of cytomegalovirus exposure and HLA in healthy donors. Whole-study findings and limits: Analyses of presence/absence relied on an assumption of roughly uniform sequencing depth across donors. Later on, a genetic analysis was performed. It linked a missense variant in DCLRE1C with V- and J-gene trimming of TCR beta. In a later analysis, HLA-associated beta chains showed higher expansion and lower generation probabilities than comparable chains.

Use of 60 Vbeta and 13 Jbeta primers characterized the PCR. Data came from immunoSEQ multiplex PCR; TCRdb stores just in-frame clones and leaves some out. The sample lists 130,000 or so clones; around 72% were seen once. Comment on this clone: Antigen: not known. At one of its ends the junction is not consistent with the germline gene, which may arise from a read error.

This TCR was sampled from a man aged 50 to 60 in good health and CMV-seropositive. Input material: PBMCs.

CDR3 protein: CSSSVSGGGDYGYTF. CDR3 bases: TGTTCCAGCAGCGTCTCAGGGGGTGGCGACTATGGCTACACCTTC. J is TRBJ1-2 and V is TRBV7-9, with 7 positions matching TRBD1. The length of the CDR3 is 15 residues. Per germline, CDR1 SEHNR and CDR2 FQNEAQ (reference sequence).